A single sample gave rise to the 20 T cell receptor beta chains below, sequenced in a study of blood T cell repertoires in COVID-19. Produced via immunoSEQ multiplex PCR; TCRdb's table is partial and in-frame only. The sample shows over 200,000 clones, roughly 84% of them seen only once. Sequencing was performed on peripheral blood. These receptors originate from a man aged 40-55 years with active or convalescent COVID-19.

The rearrangement links TRBV6-5 to TRBJ1-1, with a possible D match to TRBD1 (5 bases). Germline V gene sequence: CDR1 MNHEY, CDR2 SVGAGI. The CDR3 loop spans 14 amino acids. V lost 0 bases, J lost 3 bases, and 8 bases lay in between. CDR3 DNA: TGTGCCAGCAGTTACTCTCAGGGCCACACTGAAGCTTTCTTT. It codes for CASSYSQGHTEAFF.

CDR3 amino acids: CASSWDRGRNYGYTF. CDR3 bases: TGTGCCAGCAGCTGGGACAGGGGGCGTAACTATGGCTACACCTTC. This chain uses TRBV7-9 with TRBJ1-2; 12 nucleotides match TRBD1. CDR3 length equals 15 residues. Germline V gene sequence: CDR1 SEHNR, CDR2 FQNEAQ (reference sequence). After removal of 4 bases from V and 1 base from J, the junction contained 1 base not matched to a gene. Supplemented by reference TRBV7-9 and TRBJ1-2, the full variable domain reads DTGVSQNPRHKITKRGQNVTFRCDPISEHNRLYWYRQTLGQGPEFLTYFQNEAQLEKSRLLSDRFSAERPKGSFSTLEIQRTEQGDSAMYLCASSWDRGRNYGYTFGSGTRLTVV.

V is TRBV5-4 and J is TRBJ1-2; weak D call: TRBD1 (6 bases). The germline CDR1 and CDR2 sequences are SGHNT and YYREEE (reference sequence). Trimming shortened V by 4 bases and J by 3 bases, and 13 bases separated the two germline ends. The CDR3 has 14 residues. The CDR3 sequence: CASSLQGVYYGYTF. CDR3 coding DNA: TGTGCCAGCAGCCTACAGGGAGTCTACTATGGCTACACCTTC. Complete variable domain (other parts from reference TRBV5-4 and TRBJ1-2): ETGVTQSPTHLIKTRGQQVTLRCSSQSGHNTVSWYQQALGQGPQFIFQYYREEENGRGNFPPRFSGLQFPNYSSELNVNALELDDSALYLCASSLQGVYYGYTFGSGTRLTVV.

This chain links TRBV5-3 with TRBJ2-2, with 9 bases fitting TRBD2. TRBV5-3 is an ORF; its function is uncertain. V was clipped by 4 bases and J by 6 bases; unmatched bases: 16. The CDR3 spans 18 residues. DNA for the CDR3: TGTGCCAGAAGCCTAAAATCGGCGGGAGGGCCGGAGGCCGGGGAGCTGTTTTTT. This sequence encodes CARSLKSAGGPEAGELFF.

In its sample, this clone was seen a few times. This rearrangement joins TRBV9 to TRBJ1-5; TRBD1 aligns across 7 bases. CDR3 size: 13 residues. CDR1 is SGDLS, CDR2 YYNGEE, per germline. J lost 5 bases, V lost 5 bases, and 4 bases had no gene match. The CDR3 sequence: CASSLTGYQPQHF. The CDR3, as DNA: TGTGCCAGCAGTTTGACAGGGTATCAGCCCCAGCATTTT. The full variable domain, with the rest looked up from reference TRBV9 and TRBJ1-5, is DSGVTQTPKHLITATGQRVTLRCSPRSGDLSVYWYQQSLDQGLQFLIQYYNGEERAKGNILERFSAQQFPDLHSELNLSSLELGDSALYFCASSLTGYQPQHFGDGTRLSIL.

This rearrangement joins TRBV28 to TRBJ1-5; the D gene is possibly TRBD1 (6 bases). V lost 4 bases to trimming and J lost 4 bases, with 17 bases between them. From germline, CDR1 is MDHEN and CDR2 SYDVKM. The CDR3 sequence is 16 residues long. The DNA for the CDR3 is TGTGCCAGCAGTTCCCAGGGGTCGGGACATAATCAGCCCCAGCATTTT. It yields the protein CASSSQGSGHNQPQHF.

A word on this clone: The sample contains more than one DNA sequence encoding this CDR3. The chain has TRBV19 and TRBJ1-2; 8 bases map to TRBD1. Germline-derived CDR1 and CDR2 are LNHDA and SQIVND (reference sequence). The CDR3 has 15 residues. V trimming: 1 base; J trimming: 7 bases; junction bases outside the gene matches: 8. For the CDR3, the DNA is TGTGCCAGTAGTATAGGATTGCAGGGGGCCGGTGGCTACACCTTC. It encodes CASSIGLQGAGGYTF.

This chain connects TRBV28 to TRBJ1-4, with 7 bases identical to TRBD1. Germline loops: CDR1 MDHEN, CDR2 SYDVKM. The length of the CDR3 is 14 residues. V shed 6 bases and J 6 bases; nucleotides not matched to a gene: 7. In nucleotides, the CDR3 is TGTGCCAGCAGCTTAGGGGGCAGGGATGAAAAACTGTTTTTT. Translation: CASSLGGRDEKLFF.

The chain recombines TRBV27 with TRBJ2-2; 8 nucleotides match TRBD2. Trimming cost V 4 bases and J 2 bases; bases outside gene matches: 9. The CDR3 runs 17 residues. Germline-derived CDR1 and CDR2 are MNHEY and SMNVEV (reference sequence). CDR3 nucleotides: TGTGCCAGCAGTTCTACCGGGACTAGACTAAACACCGGGGAGCTGTTTTTT. Protein: CASSSTGTRLNTGELFF.

This rearrangement joins TRBV28 to TRBJ2-7; D is ambiguous. CDR1 and CDR2 from the germline V gene are MDHEN and SYDVKM. The V gene lost 3 bases and the J gene lost 3 bases, with 6 bases spanning the gap. CDR3 size: 12 residues. The DNA for the CDR3 is TGTGCCAGCAGTTTCGAGAGCTACGAGCAGTACTTC. This sequence encodes CASSFESYEQYF.

This sequence joins TRBV3-1 (or the pseudogene TRBV3-2) and TRBJ1-3; tentatively, D is TRBD1 (5 bases). Trimming cost V 4 bases and J 4 bases, with 14 bases left between them. The germline V gene encodes CDR1 LGHDT and CDR2 YNNKEL (reference sequence). The CDR3 is 15 amino acids. Here the CDR3 reads CASSLPDSYGNTIYF. The CDR3 DNA reads TGTGCCAGCAGCCTCCCCGACAGTTACGGAAACACCATATATTTT.

V gene TRBV18 combines with J gene TRBJ1-3; D gene unclear. V was cut by 2 bases and J by 2 bases, with 10 bases left in between. Germline lookup yields CDR1 KGHSH and CDR2 LQKENI. The CDR3 length is 15 residues. The CDR3 DNA reads TGTGCCAGCTCACCATCCAGCCGGGCTGGAAACACCATATATTTT. Protein sequence: CASSPSSRAGNTIYF.

The chain is built from TRBV28 and TRBJ2-7, with D unclear. The CDR3 loop spans 13 amino acids. The germline V gene encodes CDR1 MDHEN and CDR2 SYDVKM. The ends were cut back, 2 bases at V and 1 base at J, with 6 bases in the middle. The CDR3: CASSLVQSYEQYF. The CDR3, as DNA: TGTGCCAGCAGTTTAGTTCAGTCCTACGAGCAGTACTTC.

This clone has a single count. The rearrangement uses TRBV27 and TRBJ2-4, with a weak D call TRBD1 (5 bases). Trimming removed 6 bases from V and 6 bases from J, with 15 bases in between. CDR1 MNHEY and CDR2 SMNVEV come from the germline V gene (reference sequence). The CDR3 has 14 residues. The CDR3 DNA sequence: TGTGCCAGCAGCCTGCGTTTGGGGCCAAACATTCAGTACTTC. Translated, it gives CASSLRLGPNIQYF.

This chain connects TRBV4-1 to TRBJ1-2; 9 bases align to TRBD1. The CDR3 totals 16 residues. Germline CDR1 and CDR2: MGHRA and YSYEKL. Unmatched junction bases numbered 6, after V lost 1 base and J lost 3 bases. The CDR3 spells CASSQVQGAEDYGYTF. CDR3 DNA: TGCGCCAGCAGCCAAGTACAGGGGGCGGAAGACTATGGCTACACCTTC.

The gene calls are TRBV7-9 and TRBJ1-4; D might be TRBD1 (6 bases). The ends were cut back, 5 bases at V and 8 bases at J, with 18 bases in the middle. This CDR3 spans 15 amino acids. Germline lookup yields CDR1 SEHNR and CDR2 FQNEAQ (reference sequence). CDR3 amino acids: CASSGEGERWEKLFF. CDR3 DNA sequence: TGTGCCAGCAGCGGAGAGGGGGAACGTTGGGAAAAACTGTTTTTT.

The chain recombines TRBV27 with TRBJ2-7; 10 bases align to TRBD1. CDR1 and CDR2 from the germline V gene are MNHEY and SMNVEV (reference sequence). This CDR3 comprises 14 residues. After removal of 4 bases from V and 3 bases from J, the junction contained 3 bases not matched to a gene. The CDR3 protein is CASSWGTGDYEQYF. CDR3 bases: TGTGCCAGCAGTTGGGGGACAGGGGACTACGAGCAGTACTTC.

This chain connects TRBV24-1 to TRBJ1-5, with 7 nucleotides matching TRBD1. The CDR3 extends over 15 amino acids. Germline assignment: CDR1 KGHDR and CDR2 SFDVKD. V dropped 2 bases and J dropped 5; count of bases not matched to a gene: 5. CDR3 region: CATSDSATGHQPQHF. CDR3 bases: TGTGCCACCAGTGATTCAGCGACAGGGCATCAGCCCCAGCATTTT.

This clone showed up just once. The DNA for the CDR3 is TGCGCCAGCAGGCACGGGACAGCTACTACTATCGACGGCTACACCTTC. It codes for CASRHGTATTIDGYTF. The V gene is TRBV5-1, the J gene TRBJ1-2; TRBD1 agrees at 7 bases. Germline V gene lookup returns CDR1 SGHRS and CDR2 YFSETQ. The CDR3 covers 16 residues. The ends lost 5 bases at V and 8 bases at J; junction bases unmatched: 18.

The chain has TRBV28 and TRBJ1-5; a weak D match, TRBD1 (5 bases). The CDR3 length is 12 residues. Germline values: CDR1 MDHEN, CDR2 SYDVKM. Trimming removed 10 bases at V and 7 bases at J, with 14 bases between. Written as DNA, the CDR3 is TGTGCCATCTCACTCGACAGCCAGCCCCAGCATTTT. Translating gives CAISLDSQPQHF.